This is a list of T cell receptor beta chains from one sample in a study of regulatory T cells in long-lasting Graves disease. TCRdb reprocessed the multiplex PCR reads with MiXCR, giving one entry per CDR3 protein. The sample has fewer than 600,000 distinct CDR3 sequences, about 20% seen once. Sequences were derived from peripheral blood mononuclear cells (PBMCs), sampled when the disease was refractory, from a patient treated with antithyroid drugs. Source of these receptors: a female donor with Graves disease. Each CDR3 is given with its conserved first and last residue. D genes are given only for firm matches.

CDR3: CASSELGPFALEQYF
J: TRBJ2-7
D: NA
V: TRBV2

CDR3: CAYQDAYNSPLHF
J: TRBJ1-6
D: NA
V: TRBV30

CDR3: CASTRGDEQYF
J: TRBJ2-7
D: NA
V: TRBV6-1

CDR3: CASSLTGLAYGYTF
J: TRBJ1-2
D: TRBD1
V: TRBV28

CDR3: CASRARTGGRRYEQYF
J: TRBJ2-7
D: TRBD1
V: TRBV28

CDR3: CASSPRTSGGLSSYEQYF
J: TRBJ2-7
D: TRBD2
V: TRBV5-1

CDR3: CATEGEGATNEKLFF
J: TRBJ1-4
D: NA
V: TRBV28

CDR3: CASSLIAFAYEQYF
J: TRBJ2-7
D: NA
V: TRBV11-2

CDR3: CASSQGSWHNSPLHF
J: TRBJ1-6
D: NA
V: TRBV4-3

CDR3: CASSLGRGPNTGELFF
J: TRBJ2-2
D: TRBD1
V: TRBV7-7

CDR3: CASSLGPQGAQPQHF
J: TRBJ1-5
D: NA
V: TRBV11-2

CDR3: CASGPPGYEQYF
J: TRBJ2-7
D: NA
V: TRBV12-5

CDR3: CAISAHRGRDYGYTF
J: TRBJ1-2
D: NA
V: TRBV10-3

CDR3: CSVLSGGLYGYTF
J: TRBJ1-2
D: NA
V: TRBV29-1

CDR3: CASSTARGGTQYF
J: TRBJ2-5
D: NA
V: TRBV2

CDR3: CSANNPGGSYNEQYF
J: TRBJ2-5
D: TRBD2
V: TRBV20-1

CDR3: CASSPFRGHRLGELFF
J: TRBJ2-2
D: NA
V: TRBV7-2

CDR3: CSVEGYRGLLGETQYF
J: TRBJ2-5
D: TRBD1
V: TRBV29-1

CDR3: CATSKGARDYEQYF
J: TRBJ2-7
D: NA
V: TRBV13

CDR3: CASRRGTVAPGKNIQYF
J: TRBJ2-4
D: NA
V: TRBV6-1

CDR3: CASRSGGLGTEAFF
J: TRBJ1-1
D: NA
V: TRBV28

CDR3: CASSPLTSDYEQYF
J: TRBJ2-7
D: TRBD2
V: TRBV12-3/TRBV12-4

CDR3: CASSGQDPYQETQYF
J: TRBJ2-5
D: TRBD1
V: TRBV28

CDR3: CSARPSGSVPGNTIYF
J: TRBJ1-3
D: NA
V: TRBV20-1

CDR3: CASSLGAGVETQYF
J: TRBJ2-5
D: TRBD2
V: TRBV7-6

CDR3: CASVRDRGDTGELFF
J: TRBJ2-2
D: TRBD1
V: TRBV5-1

CDR3: CASTALNTGELFF
J: TRBJ2-2
D: NA
V: TRBV12-3/TRBV12-4

CDR3: CASSPAQGVSNQPQHF
J: TRBJ1-5
D: NA
V: TRBV27